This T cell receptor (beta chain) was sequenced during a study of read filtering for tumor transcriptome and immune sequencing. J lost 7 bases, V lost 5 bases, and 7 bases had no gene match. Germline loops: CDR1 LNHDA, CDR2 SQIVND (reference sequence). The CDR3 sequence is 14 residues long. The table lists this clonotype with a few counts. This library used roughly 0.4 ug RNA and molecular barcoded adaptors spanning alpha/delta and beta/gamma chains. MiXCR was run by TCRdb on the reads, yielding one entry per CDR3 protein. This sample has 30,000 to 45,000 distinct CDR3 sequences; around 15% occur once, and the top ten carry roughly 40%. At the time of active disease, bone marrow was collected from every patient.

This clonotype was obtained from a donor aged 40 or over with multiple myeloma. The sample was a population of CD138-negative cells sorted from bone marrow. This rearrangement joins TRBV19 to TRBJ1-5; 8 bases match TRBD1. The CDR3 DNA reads TGTGCCAGTAGTCCGGGACAGGTCTACCAGCCCCAGCATTTT. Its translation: CASSPGQVYQPQHF.